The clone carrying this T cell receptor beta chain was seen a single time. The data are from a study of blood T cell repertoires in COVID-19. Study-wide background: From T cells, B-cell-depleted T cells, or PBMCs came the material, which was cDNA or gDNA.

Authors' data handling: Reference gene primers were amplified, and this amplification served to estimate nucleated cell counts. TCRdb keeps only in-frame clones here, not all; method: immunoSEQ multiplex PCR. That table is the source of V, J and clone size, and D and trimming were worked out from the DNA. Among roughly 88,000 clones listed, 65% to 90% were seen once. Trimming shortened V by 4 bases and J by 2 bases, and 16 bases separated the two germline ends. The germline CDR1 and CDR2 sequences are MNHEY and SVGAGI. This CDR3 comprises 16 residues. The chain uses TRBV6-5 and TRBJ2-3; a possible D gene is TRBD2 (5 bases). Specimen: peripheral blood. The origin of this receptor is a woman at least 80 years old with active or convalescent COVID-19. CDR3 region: CASSLKRTQNTDTQYF. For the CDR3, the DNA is TGTGCCAGCAGTTTAAAAAGGACTCAAAACACAGATACGCAGTATTTT.